Sequencing of this T cell receptor beta chain was carried out in a study of response to subunit inactivated influenza vaccine. Study outcomes and limitations: Authors suggested that a seasonal influenza vaccination recruits few new T cells each time.

As to this clonotype: Its target is not known.

TCRdb passed the RT-PCR reads through MiXCR, listing each CDR3 protein once. Of over 750,000 distinct CDR3 sequences listed, about 20% are singletons. The germline V and J ends were trimmed by 0 bases and 4 bases, with 12 bases remaining between them. Germline values: CDR1 DFQATT, CDR2 SNEGSKA (reference sequence). The CDR3 extends over 14 amino acids. The sequence was obtained from a man aged 50-59 years who received an inactivated influenza vaccine. The rearrangement links TRBV20-1 to TRBJ1-1; D possibly corresponds to TRBD1 (5 bases). This sample comprised PBMCs from blood, obtained less than 6 days after vaccination. CDR3 nucleotide sequence: TGCAGTGCTAGAGATTTTAGGGGTGTCACTGAAGCTTTCTTT. Its protein product is CSARDFRGVTEAFF.